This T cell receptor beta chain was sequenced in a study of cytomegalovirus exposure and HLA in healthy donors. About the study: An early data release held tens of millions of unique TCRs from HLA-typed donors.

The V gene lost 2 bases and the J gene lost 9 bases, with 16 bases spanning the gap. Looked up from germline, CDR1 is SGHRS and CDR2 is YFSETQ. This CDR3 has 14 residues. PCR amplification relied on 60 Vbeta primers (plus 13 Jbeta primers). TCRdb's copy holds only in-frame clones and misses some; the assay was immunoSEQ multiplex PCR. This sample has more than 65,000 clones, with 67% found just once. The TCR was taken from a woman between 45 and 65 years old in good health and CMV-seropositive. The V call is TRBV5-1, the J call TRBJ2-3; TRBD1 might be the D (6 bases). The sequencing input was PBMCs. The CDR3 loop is CASSFHRVGKTQYF. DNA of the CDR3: TGCGCCAGCAGCTTCCACAGGGTGGGGAAGACGCAGTATTTT.